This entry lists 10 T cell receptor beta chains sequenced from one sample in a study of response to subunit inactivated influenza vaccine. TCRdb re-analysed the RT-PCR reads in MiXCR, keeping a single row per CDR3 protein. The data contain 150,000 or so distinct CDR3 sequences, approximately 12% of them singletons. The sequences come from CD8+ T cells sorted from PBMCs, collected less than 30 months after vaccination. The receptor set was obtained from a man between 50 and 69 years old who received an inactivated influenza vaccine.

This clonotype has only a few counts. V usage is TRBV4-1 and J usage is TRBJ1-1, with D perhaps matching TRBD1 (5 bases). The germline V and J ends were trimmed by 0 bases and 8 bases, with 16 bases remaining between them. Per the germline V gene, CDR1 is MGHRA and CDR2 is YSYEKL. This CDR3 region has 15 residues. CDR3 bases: TGCGCCAGCAGCCAAGATGGACTCTACAGGATCGAAGCTTTCTTT. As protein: CASSQDGLYRIEAFF.

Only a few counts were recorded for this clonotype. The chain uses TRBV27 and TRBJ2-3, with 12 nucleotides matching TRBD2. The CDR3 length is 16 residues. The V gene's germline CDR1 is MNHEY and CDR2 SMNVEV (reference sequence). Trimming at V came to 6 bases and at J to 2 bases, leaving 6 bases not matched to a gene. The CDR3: CASRRGTSGFTDTQYF. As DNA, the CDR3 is TGTGCCAGCAGACGGGGGACTAGCGGGTTCACAGATACGCAGTATTTT.

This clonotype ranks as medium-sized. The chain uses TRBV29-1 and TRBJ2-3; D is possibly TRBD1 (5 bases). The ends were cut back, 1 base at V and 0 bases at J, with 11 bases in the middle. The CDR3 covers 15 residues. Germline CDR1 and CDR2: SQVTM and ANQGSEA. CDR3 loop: CSVEVKGSSTDTQYF. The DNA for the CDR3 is TGCAGCGTTGAAGTTAAGGGGTCTAGCACAGATACGCAGTATTTT.

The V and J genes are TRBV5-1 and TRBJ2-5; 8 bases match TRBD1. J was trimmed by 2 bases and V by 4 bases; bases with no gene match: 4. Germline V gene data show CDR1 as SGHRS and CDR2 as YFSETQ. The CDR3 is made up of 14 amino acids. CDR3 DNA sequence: TGCGCCAGCAGCATTGGGACAGGACAAGAGACCCAGTACTTC. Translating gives CASSIGTGQETQYF.

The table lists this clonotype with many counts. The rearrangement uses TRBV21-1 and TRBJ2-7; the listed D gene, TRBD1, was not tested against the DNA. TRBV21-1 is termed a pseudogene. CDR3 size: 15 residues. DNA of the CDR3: TGTGCCAGCAGCAAACATGGGGACAACTCCTACGAGCAGTACTTC. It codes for CASSKHGDNSYEQYF.

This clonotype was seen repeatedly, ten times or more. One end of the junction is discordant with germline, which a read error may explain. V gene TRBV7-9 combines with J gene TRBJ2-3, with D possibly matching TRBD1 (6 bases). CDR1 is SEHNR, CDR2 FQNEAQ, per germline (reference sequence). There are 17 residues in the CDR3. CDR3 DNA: TGTGCCAGCAGCTTAGGGGGGCTAGGGGCAACCACAAATACGCAGTATTTT. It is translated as CASSLGGLGATTNTQYF. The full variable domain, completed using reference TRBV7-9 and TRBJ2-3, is DTGVSQNPRHKITKRGQNVTFRCDPISEHNRLYWYRQTLGQGPEFLTYFQNEAQLEKSRLLSDRFSAERPKGSFSTLEIQRTEQGDSAMYLCASSLGGLGATTNTQYFGPGTRLTVL.

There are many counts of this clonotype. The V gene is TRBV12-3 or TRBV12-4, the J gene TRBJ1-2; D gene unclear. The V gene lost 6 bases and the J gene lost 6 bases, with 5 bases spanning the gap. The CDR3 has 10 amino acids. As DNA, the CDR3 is TGTGCCAGCAGCTTTAATGGCTACACCTTC. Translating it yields CASSFNGYTF.

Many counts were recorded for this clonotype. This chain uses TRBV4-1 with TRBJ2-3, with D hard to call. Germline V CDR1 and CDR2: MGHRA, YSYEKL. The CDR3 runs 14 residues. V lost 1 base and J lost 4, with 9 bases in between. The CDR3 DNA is TGCGCCAGCAGCCAAGTGGGTAACGCAGATACGCAGTATTTT. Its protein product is CASSQVGNADTQYF.

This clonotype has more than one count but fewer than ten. CDR3 bases: TGTGCCAGCAGCGTAGTAGCGGGAGGTGGTGAGCAGTACTTC. As protein: CASSVVAGGGEQYF. The chain employs TRBV9 and TRBJ2-7; the match to TRBD2 covers 10 bases. V lost 0 bases, J lost 7 bases, and 4 bases stayed unmatched. The germline gives CDR1 SGDLS, CDR2 YYNGEE. The CDR3 loop spans 14 amino acids.

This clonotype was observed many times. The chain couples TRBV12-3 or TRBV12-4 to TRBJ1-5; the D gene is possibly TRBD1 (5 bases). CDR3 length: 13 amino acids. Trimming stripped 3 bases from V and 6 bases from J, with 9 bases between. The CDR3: CASSLGVTQPQHF. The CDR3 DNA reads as TGTGCCAGCAGTTTGGGGGTAACTCAGCCCCAGCATTTT.